Shown below are 30 T cell receptor beta chains from a single sample sequenced in a study of T-cell reconstitution after alpha-beta-depleted transplantation in children. The TCRbeta library was prepared with unique molecular identifiers. MiXCR, run by TCRdb on the PCR reads, gives a single entry per CDR3 protein. This sample has about 190,000 distinct CDR3 sequences; about 6.3% occur once, and the top ten carry around 2.7%. The source material was PBMCs from the stem cell graft donor, sampled from the stem cell graft. These receptors all stem from a human donor who donated a stem cell graft to a child with Wiskott-Aldrich syndrome.

There are many counts of this clonotype. This sequence joins TRBV3-1 and TRBJ1-4; D remains unclear. The ends were cut back, 4 bases at V and 8 bases at J, with 17 bases in the middle. The CDR3 has 15 residues. The V gene's germline CDR1 is LGHDT and CDR2 YNNKEL (reference sequence). The CDR3 DNA sequence: TGTGCCAGCAGCCTATTCGTCGGGATAGGGGAAAAACTGTTTTTT. This codes for CASSLFVGIGEKLFF.

This clonotype was observed many times. V gene TRBV27 combines with J gene TRBJ1-2; D unresolved. The CDR3 has 13 amino acids. V shed 6 bases and J shed 8 bases, with 16 bases lying between them. Germline CDR1 reads MNHEY; CDR2 reads SMNVEV (reference sequence). CDR3 sequence: CASSSGGLGGYTF. The CDR3 nucleotides are TGTGCCAGCAGCTCTGGAGGGCTGGGGGGCTACACCTTC.

This clonotype appeared a few times. The CDR3 loop is CASSLPAGGPPDTQYF. DNA for the CDR3: TGCGCCAGCAGCTTGCCGGCGGGGGGGCCCCCAGATACGCAGTATTTT. V and J are TRBV5-1 and TRBJ2-3; 9 bases map to TRBD2. The germline gives CDR1 SGHRS, CDR2 YFSETQ. The V and J ends lost 1 base and 4 bases, in that order; junction bases with no gene match: 7. This CDR3 has 16 amino acids.

Ten or more counts support this clonotype. The chain recombines TRBV7-9 with TRBJ1-4; 8 bases line up with TRBD1. The CDR3 loop spans 14 amino acids. The V gene end was trimmed by 6 bases and the J gene end by 10 bases; junction bases not matched to a gene: 10. Germline-derived CDR1 and CDR2 are SEHNR and FQNEAQ (reference sequence). The CDR3 loop reads CASSPGTGSRKLFF. The CDR3 nucleotides are TGTGCCAGCAGTCCGGGGACAGGTTCCCGAAAACTGTTTTTT.

This clonotype occurred many times. V is TRBV12-3 or TRBV12-4 and J is TRBJ2-1; no reliable D call. The length of the CDR3 is 16 residues. V was clipped by 2 bases and J by 4 bases, with 15 bases between them. CDR3 sequence reads: CASSLNSSPLYNEQFF. The CDR3 DNA is TGTGCCAGCAGTTTAAATTCCAGCCCCCTATACAATGAGCAGTTCTTC.

At least ten counts were recorded for this clonotype. The CDR3, as DNA: TGTGCCAGCAGCTCGTATCGGACTAGCGCCAATGAGCAGTTCTTC. Protein sequence: CASSSYRTSANEQFF. The V gene is TRBV12-3 or TRBV12-4, the J gene TRBJ2-1, with 9 nucleotides matching TRBD2. V lost 6 bases and J lost 6; bases outside the gene matches: 9. This CDR3 region has 15 residues.

This clonotype has a handful of counts. The V gene is TRBV5-1, the J gene TRBJ2-7, with D hard to call. The germline gives CDR1 SGHRS, CDR2 YFSETQ. This CDR3 is built from 14 residues. The V gene lost 4 bases and the J gene lost 2 bases, with 13 bases spanning the gap. The CDR3 sequence: CASSHTHGPYEQYF. The DNA for the CDR3 is TGCGCCAGCAGCCACACTCATGGCCCCTACGAGCAGTACTTC.

This clonotype has at least ten counts. The chain is built from TRBV30 and TRBJ1-1; the D is unclear. The germline CDR1 and CDR2 sequences are GTSNPN and SVGIG (reference sequence). Deletions cut 2 bases from V and 5 bases from J, with 6 bases between. The CDR3 consists of 11 residues. CDR3 sequence reads: CAWSLGTEAFF. As DNA, the CDR3 is TGTGCCTGGAGTTTGGGGACTGAAGCTTTCTTT.

The CDR3 DNA reads as TGTGCCAGCAGCTTAGGGGCCCTGGCGGGAAAACTGTTTTTT. Translating gives CASSLGALAGKLFF. The J gene is TRBJ1-4, the V gene TRBV7-2; D not certain. The V and J ends lost 1 base and 10 bases respectively, with 13 bases between them. CDR3 length: 14 amino acids. The germline CDR1 and CDR2 sequences are SGHTA and FQGNSA.

This clonotype was detected ten times or more. The V gene is TRBV29-1, the J gene TRBJ1-1; no clear D. Per germline, CDR1 SQVTM and CDR2 ANQGSEA. Trimming took 5 bases from V and 8 from J, leaving 21 bases between them. The CDR3 has 14 residues. This CDR3 is CSVLRAQRGIEAFF. The CDR3 DNA reads TGCAGCGTTCTGCGGGCACAGAGAGGTATAGAAGCTTTCTTT.

This clonotype was counted at least ten times. The rearrangement links TRBV5-1 to TRBJ2-1, with D perhaps TRBD2 (6 bases). CDR3 size: 16 residues. CDR1 is SGHRS, CDR2 YFSETQ, per germline. V gave up 4 bases and J gave up 4 bases, with 18 bases separating them. The CDR3 sequence: CASSQTGGQFYNEQFF. CDR3 coding DNA: TGCGCCAGCAGCCAAACCGGAGGGCAGTTTTACAATGAGCAGTTCTTC.

This chain links TRBV2 with TRBJ2-1, with D unclear. V lost 10 bases and J 7 bases, leaving 14 bases between the germline ends. Looked up from germline, CDR1 is SNHLY and CDR2 is FYNNEI. The CDR3 is 12 residues long. The CDR3 reads CAISKTVNEQFF. CDR3 DNA sequence: TGTGCCATCTCGAAAACTGTAAATGAGCAGTTCTTC.

This clonotype was picked up many times. The V gene is TRBV29-1, the J gene TRBJ1-5; TRBD1 might be the D (5 bases). The CDR3 totals 12 residues. Per germline, CDR1 SQVTM and CDR2 ANQGSEA. Trimming took 6 bases from V and 2 from J, leaving 8 bases between them. The CDR3 DNA sequence: TGCAGCGTCAGGGTTGGCAATCAGCCCCAGCATTTT. This translates into CSVRVGNQPQHF.

Only a few counts were recorded for this clonotype. The rearrangement joins TRBV7-9 to TRBJ2-1; 7 bases line up with TRBD1. Germline V gives CDR1 SEHNR, CDR2 FQNEAQ (reference sequence). After removal of 5 bases from V and 4 bases from J, the junction contained 11 bases not matched to a gene. This CDR3 comprises 16 residues. CDR3 bases: TGTGCCAGCAGCGACACAGGGGACCCCTATTACAATGAGCAGTTCTTC. It translates to CASSDTGDPYYNEQFF.

This clonotype showed up many times. The chain has TRBV6-2 or TRBV6-3 and TRBJ2-5; weak D call: TRBD1 (5 bases). From germline, CDR1 is MNHEY and CDR2 SVGEGT. Trimming took 2 bases from V and 0 from J, leaving 13 bases between them. This CDR3 has 16 amino acids. The CDR3 coding sequence is TGTGCCAGCAGTTACACTCAAGACAGCTACCAAGAGACCCAGTACTTC. Translated: CASSYTQDSYQETQYF.

This clonotype was recorded a few times. This chain connects TRBV2 to TRBJ1-6; tentative D call: TRBD1 (5 bases). Looked up from germline, CDR1 is SNHLY and CDR2 is FYNNEI. This CDR3 comprises 16 residues. V gave up 6 bases and J gave up 0 bases, with 12 bases separating them. In DNA form, the CDR3 reads TGTGCCAGCAGGAGGGGCCAGAACTCCTATAATTCACCCCTCCACTTT. The encoded protein is CASRRGQNSYNSPLHF. Drawing the rest from reference TRBV2 and TRBJ1-6, the complete variable domain is EPEVTQTPSHQVTQMGQEVILRCVPISNHLYFYWYRQILGQKVEFLVSFYNNEISEKSEIFDDQFSVERPDGSNFTLKIRSTKLEDSAMYFCASRRGQNSYNSPLHFGNGTRLTVT.

This chain joins TRBV7-9 and TRBJ2-3, with D perhaps TRBD2 (7 bases). CDR1 is SEHNR and CDR2 is FQNEAQ in the germline V gene (reference sequence). The CDR3 is 16 amino acids. V was cut by 5 bases and J by 5 bases, with 20 bases left in between. The CDR3 DNA sequence: TGTGCCAGCAGCCCAAGGCCGGGGGGCGTTCAAGATACGCAGTATTTT. Translated, it gives CASSPRPGGVQDTQYF.

This clonotype showed up many times. The V gene is TRBV13, the J gene TRBJ2-7; 9 nucleotides match TRBD1. Germline values: CDR1 PRHDT, CDR2 FYEKMQ (reference sequence). This CDR3 region has 16 residues. V trimming: 4 bases; J trimming: 5 bases; junction bases outside the gene matches: 12. The CDR3 sequence: CASSSRSWDRVHEQYF. Written as DNA, the CDR3 is TGTGCCAGCAGCTCCAGATCTTGGGACAGGGTGCACGAGCAGTACTTC.

This clonotype came up many times. The chain uses TRBV7-6 and TRBJ2-1, with no clear D. The V end lost 4 bases, the J end lost 2 bases, and 15 bases lay between the germline ends. The length of the CDR3 is 16 residues. CDR1 is SGHVS, CDR2 FNYEAQ, per germline. The CDR3 spells CASSSETSVTYNEQFF. CDR3 nucleotides: TGTGCCAGCAGCTCTGAAACGTCAGTTACCTACAATGAGCAGTTCTTC.

This clonotype was counted many times. The DNA of the CDR3 is TGCAGCCCCATAAGGACTAGCGGAGACGCCTACAATGAGCAGTTCTTC. As protein: CSPIRTSGDAYNEQFF. This chain links TRBV20-1 with TRBJ2-1; 10 nucleotides match TRBD2. From germline, CDR1 is DFQATT and CDR2 SNEGSKA (reference sequence). The CDR3 is 16 residues long.

This clonotype appeared many times. The V call is TRBV12-3 or TRBV12-4, the J call TRBJ1-2; 8 nucleotides match TRBD1. This CDR3 is built from 14 residues. V shed 7 bases and J 2 bases; nucleotides not matched to a gene: 6. DNA of the CDR3: TGTGCCAGCAATCGACAGGGGCGCAACTATGGCTACACCTTC. It codes for CASNRQGRNYGYTF.

As for this clonotype: With a much larger clone just one base away, this may be a read error. The V call is TRBV20-1, the J call TRBJ1-1; no clear D gene. This CDR3 has 11 residues. In germline, CDR1 is DFQATT, CDR2 SNEGSKA (reference sequence). V was shortened by 8 bases and J by 4 bases, with 11 bases between the two germline ends. CDR3 sequence (DNA): TGCAGTAAAAGAATGATCACTGAAGCTTTCTTT. This sequence encodes CSKRMITEAFF.

This clonotype was seen many times. The V call is TRBV5-6, the J call TRBJ2-6; the D is unclear. The CDR3 contains 15 residues. Germline V gene sequence: CDR1 SGHDT, CDR2 YYEEEE. V dropped 0 bases and J dropped 1 base, with 5 bases sitting between them. The CDR3 here is CASSLEWSGANVLTF. CDR3 DNA sequence: TGTGCCAGCAGCTTGGAATGGTCTGGGGCCAACGTCCTGACTTTC.

This clonotype has ten or more counts. This chain uses TRBV5-1 with TRBJ1-1, with TRBD1 identical over 8 bases. There are 15 residues in the CDR3. Germline V gene data show CDR1 as SGHRS and CDR2 as YFSETQ. Trimming removed 4 bases from V and 3 bases from J; junction bases left unmatched: 8. The CDR3 DNA reads as TGCGCCAGCAGCCTACGGACAGGGAGGTACACTGAAGCTTTCTTT. Its protein is CASSLRTGRYTEAFF.

This clonotype was counted many times. The J gene is TRBJ2-1, the V gene TRBV12-3 or TRBV12-4, with D possibly being TRBD1 (6 bases). Trimming stripped 6 bases from V and 6 bases from J, with 15 bases between. The CDR3 totals 14 residues. CDR3 coding DNA: TGTGCCAGCAGGACTACAGGGTCTATCAATGAGCAGTTCTTC. As protein: CASRTTGSINEQFF.

This clonotype showed up just a few times. The CDR3 nucleotides read TGTGCCAGCAGTTACATTCAGGGACCCGCTTACTTC. Protein product: CASSYIQGPAYF. The rearrangement links TRBV6-5 to TRBJ2-7; the D gene could be TRBD1 or TRBD2 (5 bases each). The V end lost 2 bases, the J end lost 13 bases, and 15 bases lay between the germline ends. CDR3 length: 12 amino acids. CDR1 is MNHEY, CDR2 SVGAGI, per germline.

This clonotype was detected ten times or more. The chain is built from TRBV20-1 and TRBJ1-2; 8 bases are shared with TRBD1. Per the germline V gene, CDR1 is DFQATT and CDR2 is SNEGSKA (reference sequence). The trim removed 3 bases at V and 7 bases at J, leaving 7 bases unmatched. CDR3 length equals 13 residues. Written as DNA, the CDR3 is TGCAGTGCTAGCGGGACAGGCGCGGCTGGCTACACCTTC. This encodes CSASGTGAAGYTF.

This clonotype was counted ten times or more. The V call is TRBV15, the J call TRBJ1-5, with D possibly being TRBD1 (6 bases). CDR1 LNHNV and CDR2 YYDKDF come from the germline V gene (reference sequence). With 5 bases removed from V and 4 bases from J, the gap between germline ends came to 9 bases. The CDR3 totals 13 residues. In DNA form, the CDR3 reads TGTGCCACCAGCCGGACAGTAAATCAGCCCCAGCATTTT. Residues: CATSRTVNQPQHF.

Many counts were recorded for this clonotype. The rearrangement links TRBV12-3 or TRBV12-4 to TRBJ2-2, with D unclear. The CDR3 is 14 amino acids. Deletions cut 6 bases from V and 6 bases from J, with 14 bases between. The CDR3 region is CASRPPGAPGELFF. The CDR3, as DNA: TGTGCCAGCAGGCCTCCCGGAGCCCCCGGGGAGCTGTTTTTT.

This clonotype was detected ten times or more. V is TRBV6-1 and J is TRBJ1-2; perhaps TRBD1 as D (5 bases). This CDR3 is built from 14 residues. Per germline, CDR1 MNHNS and CDR2 SASEGT. The V end was cut by 2 bases, the J end by 3 bases, with 10 bases between. CDR3 residues: CASSEFAGYYGYTF. CDR3 nucleotide sequence: TGTGCCAGCAGTGAATTCGCAGGGTACTATGGCTACACCTTC.